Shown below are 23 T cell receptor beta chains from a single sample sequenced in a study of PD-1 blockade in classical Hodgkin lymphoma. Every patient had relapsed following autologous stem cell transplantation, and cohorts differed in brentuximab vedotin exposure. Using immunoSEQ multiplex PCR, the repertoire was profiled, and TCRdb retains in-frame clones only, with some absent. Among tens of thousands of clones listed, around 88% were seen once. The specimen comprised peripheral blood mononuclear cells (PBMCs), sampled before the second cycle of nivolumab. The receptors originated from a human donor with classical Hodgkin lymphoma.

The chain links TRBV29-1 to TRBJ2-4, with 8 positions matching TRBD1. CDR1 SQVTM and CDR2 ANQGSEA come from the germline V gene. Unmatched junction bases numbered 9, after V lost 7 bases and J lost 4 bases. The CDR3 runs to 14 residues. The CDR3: CSERTGFSKNIQYF. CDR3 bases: TGCAGCGAGCGGACAGGGTTTAGTAAAAACATTCAGTACTTC.

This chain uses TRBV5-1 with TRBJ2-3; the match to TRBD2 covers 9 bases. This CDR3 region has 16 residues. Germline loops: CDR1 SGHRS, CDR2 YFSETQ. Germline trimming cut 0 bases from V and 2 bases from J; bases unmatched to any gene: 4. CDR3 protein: CASSLGLAGHTDTQYF. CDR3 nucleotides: TGCGCCAGCAGCTTGGGCCTAGCGGGACACACAGATACGCAGTATTTT.

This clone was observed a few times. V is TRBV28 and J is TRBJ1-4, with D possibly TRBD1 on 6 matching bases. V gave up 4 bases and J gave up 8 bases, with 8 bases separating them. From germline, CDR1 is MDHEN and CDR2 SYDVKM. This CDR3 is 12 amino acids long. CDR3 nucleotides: TGTGCCAGCAGTTCAGGGGTCGAAAAACTGTTTTTT. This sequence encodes CASSSGVEKLFF.

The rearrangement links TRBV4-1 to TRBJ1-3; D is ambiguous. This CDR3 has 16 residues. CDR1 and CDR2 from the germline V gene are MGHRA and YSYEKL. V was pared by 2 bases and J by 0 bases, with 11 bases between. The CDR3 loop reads CASSQLAESSGNTIYF. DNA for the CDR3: TGCGCCAGCAGCCAACTAGCAGAGAGCTCTGGAAACACCATATATTTT.

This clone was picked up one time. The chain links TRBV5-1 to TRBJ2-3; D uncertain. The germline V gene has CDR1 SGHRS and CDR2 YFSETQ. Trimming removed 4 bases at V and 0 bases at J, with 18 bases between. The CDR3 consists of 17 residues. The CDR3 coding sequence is TGCGCCAGCAGCCCGATGAGTTCCTCGCCTAGCACAGATACGCAGTATTTT. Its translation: CASSPMSSSPSTDTQYF.

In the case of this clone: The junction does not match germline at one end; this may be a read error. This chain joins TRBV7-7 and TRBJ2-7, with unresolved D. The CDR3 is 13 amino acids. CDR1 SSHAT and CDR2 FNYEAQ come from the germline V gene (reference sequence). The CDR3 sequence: CASRPLDDYEQYF. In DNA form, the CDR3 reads TGTGCTAGCAGACCGCTCGACGACTACGAGCAGTACTTC.

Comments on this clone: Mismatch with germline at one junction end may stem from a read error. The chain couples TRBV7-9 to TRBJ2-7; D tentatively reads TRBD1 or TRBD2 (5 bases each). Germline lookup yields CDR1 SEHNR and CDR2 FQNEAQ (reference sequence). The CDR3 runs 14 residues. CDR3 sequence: CASSKEVRDHEQYF. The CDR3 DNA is TGCGCCAGCAGCAAAGAGGTCAGGGACCACGAGCAGTACTTC.

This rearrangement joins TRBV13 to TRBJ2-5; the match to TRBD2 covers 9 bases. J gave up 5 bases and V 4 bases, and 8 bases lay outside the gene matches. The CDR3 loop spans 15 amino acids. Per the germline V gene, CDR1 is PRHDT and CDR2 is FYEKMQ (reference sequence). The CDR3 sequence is CASSYALTSGETQYF. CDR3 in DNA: TGTGCCAGCAGCTACGCCCTGACTAGCGGCGAGACCCAGTACTTC.

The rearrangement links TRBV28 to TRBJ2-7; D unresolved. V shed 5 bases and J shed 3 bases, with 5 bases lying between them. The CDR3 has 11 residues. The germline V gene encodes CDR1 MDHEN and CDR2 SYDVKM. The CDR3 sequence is CASSLRYEQYF. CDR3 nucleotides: TGTGCCAGCAGTCTCCGCTACGAGCAGTACTTC.

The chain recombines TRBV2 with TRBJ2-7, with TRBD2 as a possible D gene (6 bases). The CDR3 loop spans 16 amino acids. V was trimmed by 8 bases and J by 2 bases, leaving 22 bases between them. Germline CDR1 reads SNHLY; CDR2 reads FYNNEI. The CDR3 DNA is TGTGCCAGCCCCAAGCAGGAGGGGAGCTCCCCCTACGAGCAGTACTTC. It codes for CASPKQEGSSPYEQYF.

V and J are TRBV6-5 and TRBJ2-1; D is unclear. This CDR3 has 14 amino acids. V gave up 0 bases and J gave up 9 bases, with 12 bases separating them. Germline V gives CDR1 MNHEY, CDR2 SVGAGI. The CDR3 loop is CASSYSPVHTEQFF. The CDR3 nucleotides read TGTGCCAGCAGTTACTCTCCAGTCCACACTGAGCAGTTCTTC.

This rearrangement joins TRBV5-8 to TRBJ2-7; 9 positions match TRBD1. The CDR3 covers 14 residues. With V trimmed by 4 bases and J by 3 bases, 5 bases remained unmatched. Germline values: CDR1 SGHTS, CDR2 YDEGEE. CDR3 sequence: CASSPGTGLYEQYF. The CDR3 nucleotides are TGTGCCAGCAGCCCCGGGACAGGGCTCTACGAGCAGTACTTC. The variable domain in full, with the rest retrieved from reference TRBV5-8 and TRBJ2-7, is EAGVTQSPTHLIKTRGQQATLRCSPISGHTSVYWYQQALGLGLQFLLWYDEGEERNRGNFPPRFSGRQFPNYSSELNVNALELEDSALYLCASSPGTGLYEQYFGPGTRLTVT.

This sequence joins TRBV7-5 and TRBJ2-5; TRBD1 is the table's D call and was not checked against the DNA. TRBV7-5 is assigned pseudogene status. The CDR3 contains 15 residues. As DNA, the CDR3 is TGTGCCAGAAGTTTATCGGACATGGCAAAAGAGACCCAGTACTTC. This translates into CARSLSDMAKETQYF.

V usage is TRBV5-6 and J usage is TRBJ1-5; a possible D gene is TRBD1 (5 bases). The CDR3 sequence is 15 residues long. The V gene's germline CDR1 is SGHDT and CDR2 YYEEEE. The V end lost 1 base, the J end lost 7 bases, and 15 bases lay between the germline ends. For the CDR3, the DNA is TGTGCCAGCAGCTTGAGTGGAGAGGGGTACCAGCCCCAGCATTTT. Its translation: CASSLSGEGYQPQHF.

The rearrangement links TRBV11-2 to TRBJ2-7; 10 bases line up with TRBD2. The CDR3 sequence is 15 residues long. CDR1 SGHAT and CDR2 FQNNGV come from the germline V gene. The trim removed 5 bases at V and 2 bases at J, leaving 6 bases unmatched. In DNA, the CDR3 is TGTGCCAGCAGCCGTTGGACTAGCGGTACCTACGAGCAGTACTTC. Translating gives CASSRWTSGTYEQYF.

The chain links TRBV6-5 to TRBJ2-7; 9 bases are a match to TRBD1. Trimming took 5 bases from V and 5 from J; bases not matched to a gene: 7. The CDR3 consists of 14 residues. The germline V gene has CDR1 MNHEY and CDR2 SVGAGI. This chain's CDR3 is CASSDRDRADEQYF. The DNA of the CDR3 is TGTGCCAGCAGTGACCGGGACAGGGCCGACGAGCAGTACTTC.

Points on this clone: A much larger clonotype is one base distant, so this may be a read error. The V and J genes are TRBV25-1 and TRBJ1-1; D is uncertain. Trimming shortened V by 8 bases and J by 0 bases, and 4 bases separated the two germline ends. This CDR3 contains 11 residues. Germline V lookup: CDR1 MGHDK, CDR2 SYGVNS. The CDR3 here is CASRVNTEAFF. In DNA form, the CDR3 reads TGTGCCAGCCGAGTGAACACTGAAGCTTTCTTT.

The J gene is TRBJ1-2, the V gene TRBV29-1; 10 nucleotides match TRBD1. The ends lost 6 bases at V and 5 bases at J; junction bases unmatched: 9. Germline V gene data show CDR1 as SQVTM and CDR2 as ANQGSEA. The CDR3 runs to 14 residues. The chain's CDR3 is CSVQGQGDNYGYTF. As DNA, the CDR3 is TGCAGCGTCCAAGGACAGGGGGATAATTATGGCTACACCTTC.

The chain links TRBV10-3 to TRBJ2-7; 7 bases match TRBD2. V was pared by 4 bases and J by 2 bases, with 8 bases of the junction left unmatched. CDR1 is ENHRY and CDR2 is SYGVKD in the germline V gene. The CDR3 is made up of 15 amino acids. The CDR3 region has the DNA TGTGCCATCAGTGGGGGACCGGGACTAACCTACGAGCAGTACTTC. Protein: CAISGGPGLTYEQYF.

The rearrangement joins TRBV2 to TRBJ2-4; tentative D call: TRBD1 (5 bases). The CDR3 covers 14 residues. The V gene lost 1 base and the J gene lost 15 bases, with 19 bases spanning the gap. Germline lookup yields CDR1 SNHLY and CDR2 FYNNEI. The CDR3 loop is CASSEGQGWAPVYF. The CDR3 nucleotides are TGTGCCAGCAGTGAAGGGCAGGGATGGGCGCCGGTGTACTTC.

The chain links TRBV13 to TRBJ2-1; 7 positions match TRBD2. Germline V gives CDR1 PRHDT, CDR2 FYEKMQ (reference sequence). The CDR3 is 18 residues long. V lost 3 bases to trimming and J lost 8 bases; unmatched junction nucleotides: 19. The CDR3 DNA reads TGTGCCAGCAGCTTTTGGAAACGGCGGGAGTGGTATGAACATGAGCAGTTCTTC. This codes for CASSFWKRREWYEHEQFF. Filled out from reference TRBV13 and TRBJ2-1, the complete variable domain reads AAGVIQSPRHLIKEKRETATLKCYPIPRHDTVYWYQQGPGQDPQFLISFYEKMQSDKGSIPDRFSAQQFSDYHSELNMSSLELGDSALYFCASSFWKRREWYEHEQFFGPGTRLTVL.

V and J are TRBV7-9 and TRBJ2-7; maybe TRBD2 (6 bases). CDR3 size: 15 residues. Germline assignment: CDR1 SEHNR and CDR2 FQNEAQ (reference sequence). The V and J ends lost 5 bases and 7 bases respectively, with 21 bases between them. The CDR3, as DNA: TGTGCCAGCAGCCCTATTGGAGGGAGCACTCGTGAGCAGTACTTC. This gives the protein CASSPIGGSTREQYF.

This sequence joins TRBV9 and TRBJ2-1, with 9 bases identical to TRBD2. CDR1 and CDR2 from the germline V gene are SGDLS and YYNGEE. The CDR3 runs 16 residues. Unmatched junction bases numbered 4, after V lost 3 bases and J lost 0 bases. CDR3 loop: CASSAPSGNSYNEQFF. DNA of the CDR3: TGTGCCAGCAGCGCACCTAGCGGGAACTCCTACAATGAGCAGTTCTTC. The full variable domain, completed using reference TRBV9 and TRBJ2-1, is DSGVTQTPKHLITATGQRVTLRCSPRSGDLSVYWYQQSLDQGLQFLIQYYNGEERAKGNILERFSAQQFPDLHSELNLSSLELGDSALYFCASSAPSGNSYNEQFFGPGTRLTVL.